The sequence of this T cell receptor (beta chain) was determined in a study of patients and donors after allogeneic stem cell transplantation. This clonotype was recorded at least ten times. TCRdb re-called the RT-PCR reads through MiXCR, storing one row per CDR3 protein. The sample shows approximately 430,000 distinct CDR3 sequences, 16% of them seen only once. Material for sequencing was blood, either unsorted or a sorted T cell fraction (not recorded which). The sequence was obtained from a human donor who was either an allogeneic HSCT recipient or a stem cell or donor lymphocyte infusion donor (not recorded which). It is not recorded whose cells these are; they may come from a transplant donor.

The CDR3 nucleotides read TGTGCCAGCAGTCTCGGACAGCCTCCCACCGGGGAGCTGTTTTTT. Protein sequence: CASSLGQPPTGELFF. The chain couples TRBV12-3 or TRBV12-4 to TRBJ2-2; tentative D call: TRBD1 (6 bases). V was pared by 5 bases and J by 4 bases, with 14 bases between. The CDR3 consists of 15 residues.